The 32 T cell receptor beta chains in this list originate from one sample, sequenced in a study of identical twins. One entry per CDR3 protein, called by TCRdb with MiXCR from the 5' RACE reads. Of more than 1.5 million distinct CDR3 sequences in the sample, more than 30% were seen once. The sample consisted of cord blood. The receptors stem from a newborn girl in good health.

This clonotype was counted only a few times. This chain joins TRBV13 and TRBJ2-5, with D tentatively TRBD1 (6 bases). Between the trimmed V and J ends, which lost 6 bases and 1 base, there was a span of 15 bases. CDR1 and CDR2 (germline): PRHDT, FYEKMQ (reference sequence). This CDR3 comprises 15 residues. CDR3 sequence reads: CASSESPGAQETQYF. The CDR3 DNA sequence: TGTGCCAGCAGTGAATCCCCAGGGGCCCAAGAGACCCAGTACTTC.

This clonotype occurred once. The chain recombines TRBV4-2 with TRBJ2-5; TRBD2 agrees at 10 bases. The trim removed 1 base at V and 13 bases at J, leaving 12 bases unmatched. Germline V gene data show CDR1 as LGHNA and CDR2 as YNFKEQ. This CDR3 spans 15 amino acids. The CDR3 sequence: CASSQGLAGSYERYF. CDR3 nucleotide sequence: TGTGCCAGCAGCCAAGGACTAGCGGGTTCCTACGAGCGGTACTTC.

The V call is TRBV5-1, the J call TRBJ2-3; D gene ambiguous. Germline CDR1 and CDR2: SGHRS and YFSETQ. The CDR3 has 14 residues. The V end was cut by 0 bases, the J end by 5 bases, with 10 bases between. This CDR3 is CASSLGNTRDTQYF. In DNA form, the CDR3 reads TGCGCCAGCAGCTTGGGGAATACTCGAGATACGCAGTATTTT.

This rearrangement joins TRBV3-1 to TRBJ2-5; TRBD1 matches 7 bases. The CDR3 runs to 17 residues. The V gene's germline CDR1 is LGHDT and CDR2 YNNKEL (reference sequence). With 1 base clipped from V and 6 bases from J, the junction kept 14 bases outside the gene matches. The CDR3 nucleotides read TGTGCCAGCAGCCAAGGTGGATTCGACAGGGTGGTAAAGACCCAGTACTTC. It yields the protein CASSQGGFDRVVKTQYF.

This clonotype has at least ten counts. The DNA for the CDR3 is TGTGCCAGCAGGCCCTCAGGACGCGAAGCTTTCTTT. The encoded protein is CASRPSGREAFF. The chain couples TRBV12-3 or TRBV12-4 to TRBJ1-1; no definite D call. The CDR3 contains 12 residues. The germline V and J ends were trimmed by 6 bases and 8 bases, with 13 bases remaining between them.

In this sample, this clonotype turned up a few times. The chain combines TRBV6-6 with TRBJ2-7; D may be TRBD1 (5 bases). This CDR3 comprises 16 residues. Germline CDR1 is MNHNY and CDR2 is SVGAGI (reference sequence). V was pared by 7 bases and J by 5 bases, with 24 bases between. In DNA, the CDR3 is TGTGCCAGCAAAGGTAGTCCAGGGCATCCCCTCAACGAGCAGTACTTC. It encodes CASKGSPGHPLNEQYF.

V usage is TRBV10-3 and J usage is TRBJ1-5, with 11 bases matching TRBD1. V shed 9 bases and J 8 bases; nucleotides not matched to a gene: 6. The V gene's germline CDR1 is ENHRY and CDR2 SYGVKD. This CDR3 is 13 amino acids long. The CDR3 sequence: CAINRGQGEPQHF. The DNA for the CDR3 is TGTGCCATTAATAGGGGACAGGGGGAGCCCCAGCATTTT.

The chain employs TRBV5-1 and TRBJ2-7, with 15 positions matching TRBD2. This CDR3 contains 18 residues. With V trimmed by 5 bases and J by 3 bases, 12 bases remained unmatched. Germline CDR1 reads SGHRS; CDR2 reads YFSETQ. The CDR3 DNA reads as TGCGCCAGCAGACCGGGACTAGCGGGAGGACCCACAATCTACGAGCAGTACTTC. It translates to CASRPGLAGGPTIYEQYF.

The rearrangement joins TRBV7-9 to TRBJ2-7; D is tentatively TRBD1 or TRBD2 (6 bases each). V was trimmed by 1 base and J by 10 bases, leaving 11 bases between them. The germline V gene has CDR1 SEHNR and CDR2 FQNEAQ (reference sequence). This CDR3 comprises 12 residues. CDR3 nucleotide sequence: TGTGCCAGCAGCTTAGTCGGGGGCGCCCAGTACTTC. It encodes CASSLVGGAQYF.

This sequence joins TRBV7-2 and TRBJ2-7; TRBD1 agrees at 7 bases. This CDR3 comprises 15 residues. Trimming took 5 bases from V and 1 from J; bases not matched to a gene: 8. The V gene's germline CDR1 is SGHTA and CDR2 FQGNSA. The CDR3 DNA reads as TGTGCCAGCAGCGACACCCGGGACAGATCCTACGAGCAGTACTTC. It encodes CASSDTRDRSYEQYF.

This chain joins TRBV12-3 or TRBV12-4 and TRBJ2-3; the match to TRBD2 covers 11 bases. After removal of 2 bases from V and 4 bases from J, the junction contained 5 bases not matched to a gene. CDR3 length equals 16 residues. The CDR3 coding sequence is TGTGCCAGCAGTTTAAGACTAGCGGGGCCCGCAGATACGCAGTATTTT. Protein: CASSLRLAGPADTQYF.

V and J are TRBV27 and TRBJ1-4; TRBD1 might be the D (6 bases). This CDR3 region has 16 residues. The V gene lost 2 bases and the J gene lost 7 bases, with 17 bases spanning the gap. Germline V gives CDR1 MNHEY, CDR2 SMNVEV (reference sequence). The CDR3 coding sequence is TGTGCCAGCAGTTTAAAATTCGGGGGCGGGGGTGAAAAACTGTTTTTT. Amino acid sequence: CASSLKFGGGGEKLFF.

CDR3 amino acids: CASSQTSGGVNEQFF. The CDR3 DNA sequence: TGTGCCAGCAGCCAGACTAGCGGGGGGGTCAATGAGCAGTTCTTC. V is TRBV7-2 and J is TRBJ2-1, with 14 bases that match TRBD2. This CDR3 is 15 amino acids long. Per germline, CDR1 SGHTA and CDR2 FQGNSA. Losses at the gene ends were 5 bases for V and 6 bases for J; bases not matched to a gene: 3. The complete variable domain, with remaining parts taken from reference TRBV7-2 and TRBJ2-1, reads GAGVSQSPSNKVTEKGKDVELRCDPISGHTALYWYRQSLGQGLEFLIYFQGNSAPDKSGLPSDRFSAERTGGSVSTLTIQRTQQEDSAVYLCASSQTSGGVNEQFFGPGTRLTVL.

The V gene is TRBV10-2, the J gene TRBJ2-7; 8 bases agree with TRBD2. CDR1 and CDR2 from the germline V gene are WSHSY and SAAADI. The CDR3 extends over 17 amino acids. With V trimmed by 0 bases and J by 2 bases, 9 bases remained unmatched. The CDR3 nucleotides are TGCGCCAGCAGTGAGTCGTGGGTGGGCGGGAGGCCCTACGAGCAGTACTTC. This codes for CASSESWVGGRPYEQYF.

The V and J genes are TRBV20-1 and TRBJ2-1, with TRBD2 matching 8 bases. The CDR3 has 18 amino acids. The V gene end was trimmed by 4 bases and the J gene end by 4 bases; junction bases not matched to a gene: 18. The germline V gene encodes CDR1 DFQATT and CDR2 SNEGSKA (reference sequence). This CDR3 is CSAIPVGGAYSRYNEQFF. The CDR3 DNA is TGCAGTGCTATACCGGTCGGGGGGGCCTACTCTCGATACAATGAGCAGTTCTTC.

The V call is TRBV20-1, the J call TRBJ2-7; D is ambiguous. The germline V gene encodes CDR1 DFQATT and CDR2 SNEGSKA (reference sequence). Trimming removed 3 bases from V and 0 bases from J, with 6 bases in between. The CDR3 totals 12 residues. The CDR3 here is CSASVSSYEQYF. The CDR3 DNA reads TGCAGTGCTAGCGTCAGCTCCTACGAGCAGTACTTC.

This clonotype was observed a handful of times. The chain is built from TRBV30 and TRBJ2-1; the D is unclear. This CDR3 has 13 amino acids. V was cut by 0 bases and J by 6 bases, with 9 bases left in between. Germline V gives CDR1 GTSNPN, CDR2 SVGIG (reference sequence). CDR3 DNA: TGTGCCTGGAGTGTACGGGCGTCCAATGAGCAGTTCTTC. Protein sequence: CAWSVRASNEQFF.

CDR3 in DNA: TGTGCCACCAGTGTCCTGGGCCGGGACGGGGAGCTGTTTTTT. It yields the protein CATSVLGRDGELFF. The chain couples TRBV24-1 to TRBJ2-2, with a possible D match to TRBD2 (5 bases). The germline V gene has CDR1 KGHDR and CDR2 SFDVKD. Deletions cut 5 bases from V and 7 bases from J, with 13 bases between. The CDR3 covers 14 residues.

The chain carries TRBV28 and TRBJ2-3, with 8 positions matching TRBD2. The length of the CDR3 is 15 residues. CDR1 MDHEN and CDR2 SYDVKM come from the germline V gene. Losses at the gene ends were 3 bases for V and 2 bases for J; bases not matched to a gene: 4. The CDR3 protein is CASSFLAGNTDTQYF. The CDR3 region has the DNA TGTGCCAGCAGTTTCTTAGCGGGAAACACAGATACGCAGTATTTT.

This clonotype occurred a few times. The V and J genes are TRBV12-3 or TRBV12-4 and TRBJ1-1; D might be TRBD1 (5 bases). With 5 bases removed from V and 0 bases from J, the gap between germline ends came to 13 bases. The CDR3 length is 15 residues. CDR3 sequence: CASSHLGVMNTEAFF. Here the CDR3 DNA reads TGTGCCAGCAGTCACCTGGGGGTCATGAACACTGAAGCTTTCTTT.

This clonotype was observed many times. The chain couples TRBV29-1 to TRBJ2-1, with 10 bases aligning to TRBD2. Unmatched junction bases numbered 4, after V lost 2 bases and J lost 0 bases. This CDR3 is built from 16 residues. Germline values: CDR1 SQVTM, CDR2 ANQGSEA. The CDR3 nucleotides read TGCAGCGTTGAAAGGCTAGCGGGGGCCTCCTACAATGAGCAGTTCTTC. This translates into CSVERLAGASYNEQFF.

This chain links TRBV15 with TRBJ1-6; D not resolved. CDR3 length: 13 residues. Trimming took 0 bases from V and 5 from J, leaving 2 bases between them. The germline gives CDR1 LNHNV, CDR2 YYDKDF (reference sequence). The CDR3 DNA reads TGTGCCACCAGCAGAGAGCATAATTCACCCCTCCACTTT. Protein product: CATSREHNSPLHF.

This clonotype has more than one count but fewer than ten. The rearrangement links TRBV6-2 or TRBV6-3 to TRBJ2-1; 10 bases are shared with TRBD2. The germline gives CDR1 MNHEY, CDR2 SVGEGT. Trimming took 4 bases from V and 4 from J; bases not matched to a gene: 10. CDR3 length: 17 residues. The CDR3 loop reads CASSFHSGREAYNEQFF. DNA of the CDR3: TGTGCCAGCAGTTTCCACAGCGGGAGGGAGGCATACAATGAGCAGTTCTTC.

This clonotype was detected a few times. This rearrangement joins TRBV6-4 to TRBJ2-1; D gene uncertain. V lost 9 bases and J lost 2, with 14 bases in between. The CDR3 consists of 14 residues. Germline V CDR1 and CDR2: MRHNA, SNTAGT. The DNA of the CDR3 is TGTGCCAGTGGGGTGCGACCCACCTACAATGAGCAGTTCTTC. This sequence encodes CASGVRPTYNEQFF.

The CDR3 region is CSARETGPLHF. As DNA, the CDR3 is TGCAGTGCTAGAGAGACGGGGCCCCTCCACTTT. The chain employs TRBV20-1 and TRBJ1-6; D ambiguous. The ends were cut back, 0 bases at V and 13 bases at J, with 7 bases in the middle. CDR3 length: 11 residues. Germline CDR1 reads DFQATT; CDR2 reads SNEGSKA (reference sequence).

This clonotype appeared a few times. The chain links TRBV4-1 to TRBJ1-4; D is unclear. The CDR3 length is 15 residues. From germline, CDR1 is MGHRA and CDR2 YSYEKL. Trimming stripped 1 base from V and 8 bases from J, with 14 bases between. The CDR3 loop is CASSQGRGSREKLFF. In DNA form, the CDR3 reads TGCGCCAGCAGCCAAGGGCGAGGGTCCCGGGAAAAACTGTTTTTT.

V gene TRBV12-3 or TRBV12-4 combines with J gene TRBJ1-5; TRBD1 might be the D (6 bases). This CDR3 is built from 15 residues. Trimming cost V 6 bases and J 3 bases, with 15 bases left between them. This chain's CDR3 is CASSPTGDTNQPQHF. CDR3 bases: TGTGCCAGCAGCCCCACGGGGGACACCAATCAGCCCCAGCATTTT.

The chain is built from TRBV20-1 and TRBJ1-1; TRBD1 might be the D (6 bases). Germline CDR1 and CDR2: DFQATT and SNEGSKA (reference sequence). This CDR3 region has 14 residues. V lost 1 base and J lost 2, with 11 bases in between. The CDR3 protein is CSARGGGANTEAFF. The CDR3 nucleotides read TGCAGTGCTAGAGGCGGGGGGGCCAACACTGAAGCTTTCTTT.

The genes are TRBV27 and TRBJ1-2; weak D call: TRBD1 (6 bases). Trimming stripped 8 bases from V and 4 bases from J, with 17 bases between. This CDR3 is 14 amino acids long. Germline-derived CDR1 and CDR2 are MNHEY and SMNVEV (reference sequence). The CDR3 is CASGDILYPYGYTF. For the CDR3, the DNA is TGTGCCAGCGGGGACATTCTTTACCCCTATGGCTACACCTTC.

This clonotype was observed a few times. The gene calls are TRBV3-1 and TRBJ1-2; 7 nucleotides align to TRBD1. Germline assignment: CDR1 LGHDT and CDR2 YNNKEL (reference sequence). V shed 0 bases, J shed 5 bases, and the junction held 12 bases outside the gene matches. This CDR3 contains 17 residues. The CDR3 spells CASSQDWDRDRRYGYTF. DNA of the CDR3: TGTGCCAGCAGCCAAGATTGGGACCGGGACAGACGATATGGCTACACCTTC.

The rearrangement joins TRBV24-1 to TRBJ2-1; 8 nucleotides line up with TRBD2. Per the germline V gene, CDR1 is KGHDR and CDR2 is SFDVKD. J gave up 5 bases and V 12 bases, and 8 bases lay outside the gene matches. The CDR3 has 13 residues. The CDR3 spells CAAGGAGDNEQFF. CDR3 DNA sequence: TGTGCCGCCGGGGGGGCCGGGGACAATGAGCAGTTCTTC.

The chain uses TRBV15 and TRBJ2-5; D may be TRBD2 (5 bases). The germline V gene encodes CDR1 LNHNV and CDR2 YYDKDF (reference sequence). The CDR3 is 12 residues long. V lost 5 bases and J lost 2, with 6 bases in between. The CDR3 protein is CATSQRQETQYF. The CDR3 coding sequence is TGTGCCACCAGCCAGCGGCAAGAGACCCAGTACTTC.